These T cell receptor beta chains were read from a single sample in a study of response to subunit inactivated influenza vaccine. TCRdb redid the calling of the RT-PCR reads with MiXCR, one entry per CDR3 protein. Of 150,000 to 200,000 distinct CDR3 sequences in the sample, about a tenth were seen once. The sequencing used non-naive T cells sorted from PBMCs, collected more than 35 days after vaccination. All receptors come from a man aged 50 or older who received an inactivated influenza vaccine. Both conserved end residues are part of each CDR3. Fields, in order: D gene, clone size, V gene, J gene, CDR3 protein, CDR3 DNA. A D gene is named only where the DNA matches it firmly. Clone size is given for some rows only: seen once, a few or many times, or a class if the clone is expanded.

TRBD2	few	TRBV20-1	TRBJ2-7	CSARERAGGGEQYF	TGCAGTGCTAGAGAAAGAGCGGGGGGAGGCGAGCAGTACTTC
.	medium-sized	TRBV20-1	TRBJ2-1	CSALPDTEQFF	TGCAGTGCTCTACCAGACACTGAGCAGTTCTTC
.	few	TRBV12-3/TRBV12-4	TRBJ1-4	CASSLMGVRSEKLFF	TGTGCCAGCAGTTTAATGGGGGTCCGGAGTGAAAAACTGTTTTTT
TRBD2	few	TRBV28	TRBJ2-5	CASSFRGGETQYF	TGTGCCAGCAGTTTTCGGGGGGGGGAGACCCAGTACTTC
TRBD2	few	TRBV28	TRBJ2-1	CASSRTSAKLYEQFF	TGTGCCAGCAGCCGGACTAGCGCCAAGTTGTATGAGCAGTTCTTC
.	few	TRBV28	TRBJ2-4	CASSLSGSAGAKNIQYF	TGTGCCAGCAGCCTGTCCGGGAGCGCTGGAGCCAAAAACATTCAGTACTTC
TRBD2	many	TRBV28	TRBJ2-3	CASSPPWGGGRAVDTQYF	TGTGCCAGCAGTCCCCCATGGGGTGGCGGGAGGGCCGTGGATACGCAGTATTTT
TRBD2	few	TRBV20-1	TRBJ2-6	CSARNPAGGHLGGANVLTF	TGCAGTGCTAGGAATCCAGCGGGGGGCCATTTAGGTGGGGCCAACGTCCTGACTTTC
TRBD1	.	TRBV10-3	TRBJ1-5	CAISESGQDNQPQHF	TGTGCCATCAGTGAGTCGGGACAGGATAATCAGCCCCAGCATTTT
.	few	TRBV7-9	TRBJ2-7	CASSPLRGGEQYF	TGTGCCAGCAGCCCACTCCGAGGGGGTGAGCAGTACTTC
TRBD2	.	TRBV18	TRBJ2-7	CASSLGTSGIPVQPYEQYF	TGTGCCAGCTCGCTTGGGACTAGCGGGATCCCCGTCCAGCCCTACGAGCAGTACTTC
.	few	TRBV20-1	TRBJ1-1	CSAREGWSTEAFF	TGCAGTGCTAGAGAGGGGTGGAGCACTGAAGCTTTCTTT
TRBD1	.	TRBV5-5	TRBJ2-1	CASSLTRTGALYNEQFF	TGTGCCAGCAGCTTGACCCGTACAGGGGCCCTATACAATGAGCAGTTCTTC
.	many	TRBV20-1	TRBJ1-4	CSAENREEEKLFF	TGCAGTGCCGAAAATAGGGAGGAAGAAAAACTGTTTTTT
.	many	TRBV5-1	TRBJ2-4	CASSLDREYIQYF	TGCGCCAGCAGCTTGGACAGGGAATACATTCAGTACTTC
.	many	TRBV6-2/TRBV6-3	TRBJ2-7	CASSYSTNYEQYF	TGTGCCAGCAGTTACTCGACGAACTACGAGCAGTACTTC
TRBD1	few	TRBV20-1	TRBJ2-3	CSATTGTRTDTQYF	TGCAGTGCTACGACAGGGACAAGAACAGATACGCAGTATTTT
.	many	TRBV4-1	TRBJ1-1	CASSQVGGGHLNTEAFF	TGCGCCAGCAGCCAAGTAGGGGGGGGACACCTGAACACTGAAGCTTTCTTT
.	many	TRBV12-3/TRBV12-4	TRBJ1-5	CASSRTTETRPQHF	TGTGCCAGCAGTCGTACGACAGAAACCCGGCCCCAGCATTTT
TRBD1	.	TRBV20-1	TRBJ2-7	CSAQDTAGGMYEQYF	TGCAGTGCCCAAGATACGGCAGGGGGCATGTACGAGCAGTACTTC
TRBD1	.	TRBV9	TRBJ1-3	CASSTDRVDGNTIYF	TGTGCCAGCAGCACCGACAGGGTGGATGGAAACACCATATATTTT
TRBD2	.	TRBV7-2	TRBJ2-1	CASSVVAGAGNEQFF	TGTGCCAGCAGCGTCGTAGCGGGAGCTGGGAATGAGCAGTTCTTC
.	few	TRBV6-2/TRBV6-3	TRBJ2-2	CASKNLRGTGELFF	TGTGCCAGCAAAAACCTAAGGGGCACCGGGGAGCTGTTTTTT
.	many	TRBV12-3/TRBV12-4	TRBJ1-1	CASSPPGRLKNTEAFF	TGTGCCAGCAGTCCCCCCGGCAGGCTAAAGAACACTGAAGCTTTCTTT
.	.	TRBV9	TRBJ1-2	CASSASHYRDVRTNGYTF	TGTGCCAGCAGCGCAAGCCACTACAGGGACGTAAGAACGAATGGCTACACCTTC
.	few	TRBV5-1	TRBJ2-2	CASSLALNRDTGELFF	TGCGCCAGCAGCTTGGCCCTAAACCGGGACACCGGGGAGCTGTTTTTT
TRBD1	.	TRBV6-2/TRBV6-3	TRBJ1-5	CASRLTGDASPQHF	TGTGCCAGCAGATTGACAGGGGACGCCTCTCCCCAGCATTTT
.	.	TRBV7-2	TRBJ1-4	CASSTVRGGNEKLFF	TGTGCCAGCAGCACCGTACGGGGGGGAAATGAAAAACTGTTTTTT
.	few	TRBV4-1	TRBJ1-1	CASSQDLRYMNTEAFF	TGCGCCAGCAGCCAAGATTTGCGGTACATGAACACTGAAGCTTTCTTT
.	many	TRBV20-1	TRBJ1-2	CSTGADSYGYTF	TGCAGTACTGGGGCTGACAGCTATGGCTACACCTTC
TRBD1	few	TRBV18	TRBJ1-4	CASSRTGTNEKLFF	TGTGCCAGCTCAAGGACAGGAACTAATGAAAAACTGTTTTTT
.	many	TRBV11-1	TRBJ2-3	CASSLAGGLRGTFTDTQYF	TGTGCCAGCAGCTTAGCCGGAGGCCTTCGAGGAACCTTCACAGATACGCAGTATTTT
TRBD1	many	TRBV5-1	TRBJ1-1	CASSSTGGAEAFF	TGCGCCAGCAGCTCTACAGGGGGAGCTGAAGCTTTCTTT
TRBD1	.	TRBV11-2	TRBJ2-7	CASSLDPWTGDEQYF	TGTGCCAGCAGCTTAGATCCGTGGACAGGAGACGAGCAGTACTTC
TRBD1	few	TRBV7-3	TRBJ1-2	CASSFQQGSGYTF	TGTGCCAGCAGCTTTCAACAGGGGTCCGGCTACACCTTC
TRBD2	many	TRBV7-2	TRBJ2-2	CASSLAGVNTGELFF	TGTGCCAGCAGTTTAGCGGGAGTTAACACCGGGGAGCTGTTTTTT
.	few	TRBV6-1	TRBJ2-1	CASSDQGGAGSEQFF	TGTGCCAGCAGTGACCAGGGGGGGGCGGGGAGTGAGCAGTTCTTC
.	many	TRBV20-1	TRBJ2-7	CSASLGHRFSYEQYF	TGCAGTGCTAGTTTGGGGCACAGGTTCTCCTACGAGCAGTACTTC
TRBD1	many	TRBV20-1	TRBJ2-7	CSARVTGENEQYF	TGCAGTGCTAGAGTGACAGGGGAAAACGAGCAGTACTTC
.	.	TRBV5-6	TRBJ2-7	CARGFGIQTGPRTLEQYF	TGTGCCAGGGGCTTCGGGATCCAAACGGGACCACGGACTCTCGAGCAGTACTTC
TRBD1	.	TRBV20-1	TRBJ2-7	CSAREFRGTGSFSYEQYF	TGCAGTGCTAGAGAGTTTAGGGGGACAGGCTCATTCTCCTACGAGCAGTACTTC
.	few	TRBV20-1	TRBJ1-2	CSASTSGRTGYTF	TGCAGTGCCTCCACATCGGGGAGGACGGGCTACACCTTC
TRBD2	few	TRBV7-9	TRBJ2-7	CASSLGGSSSEQYF	TGTGCCAGCAGCTTGGGGGGGTCTAGTAGCGAGCAGTACTTC